A single sample is the source of the 2 T cell receptor beta chains below, sequenced in a study of CD8 T cells in ankylosing spondylitis. TCRdb used MiXCR to reprocess the 5' RACE reads, holding one entry per CDR3 protein. The data hold roughly 140,000 distinct CDR3 sequences, with 40% to 50% observed a single time. Material for sequencing was synovial fluid, either unsorted or a sorted T cell fraction (not recorded which). Source of these receptors: a male donor with ankylosing spondylitis.

This clonotype was picked up a small number of times. The chain couples TRBV6-4 to TRBJ2-1; D remains unclear. The V end lost 2 bases, the J end lost 5 bases, and 10 bases lay between the germline ends. The CDR3 consists of 14 residues. Germline V gene sequence: CDR1 MRHNA, CDR2 SNTAGT. CDR3 protein: CASSDGSDHNEQFF. CDR3 coding DNA: TGTGCCAGCAGTGACGGCAGCGATCACAATGAGCAGTTCTTC.

A few counts support this clonotype. V and J are TRBV5-1 and TRBJ1-1; 7 bases match TRBD1. CDR3 length equals 15 residues. Trimming removed 4 bases from V and 0 bases from J; junction bases left unmatched: 6. Germline CDR1 SGHRS, CDR2 YFSETQ. The CDR3 coding sequence is TGCGCCAGCAGCGTACACAGGGGAATGAACACTGAAGCTTTCTTT. The encoded protein is CASSVHRGMNTEAFF.